The 3 T cell receptor beta chains presented below share a single source sample, sequenced in a study of cytomegalovirus exposure and HLA in healthy donors. It was with 60 Vbeta and 13 Jbeta primers that the PCR ran. Using immunoSEQ multiplex PCR, the repertoire was profiled, and TCRdb retains in-frame clones only, with some absent. The sample lists roughly 150,000 clones, 82% seen once, with about 0.98% in the top ten. The sequenced sample was PBMCs. These receptors came from a girl aged 2-10 years in good health and CMV-seropositive.

This clone appeared a few times. V and J are TRBV21-1 and TRBJ1-1. TRBV21-1 is marked as a pseudogene. CDR3 length: 13 residues. The CDR3 sequence: CASSKPCLGRAFF. The DNA of the CDR3 is TGTGCCAGCAGCAAACCCTGTCTTGGTCGGGCTTTCTTT.

The CDR3 bases are TGTGCCAGCAGTGAAACAGGACAGGGGGCTGACACCATATATTTT. Translated: CASSETGQGADTIYF. The chain has TRBV2 and TRBJ1-3, with 11 bases identical to TRBD1. CDR1 and CDR2 (germline): SNHLY, FYNNEI. Trimming removed 2 bases from V and 8 bases from J; junction bases left unmatched: 5. This CDR3 spans 15 amino acids.

The chain recombines TRBV10-1 with TRBJ2-3; 9 nucleotides line up with TRBD1. Germline V gene lookup returns CDR1 WNHNN and CDR2 SYGVQD (reference sequence). The CDR3 has 16 amino acids. V was clipped by 1 base and J by 4 bases; unmatched bases: 6. The CDR3 coding sequence is TGCGCCAGCAGTGAGTTACCGGGACAGGGCCCAGATACGCAGTATTTT. Its protein product is CASSELPGQGPDTQYF.